These T cell receptor beta chains were read from a single sample in a study of blood T cell repertoires in COVID-19. The method was immunoSEQ multiplex PCR; TCRdb's version includes in-frame clones alone and lacks a portion of them. The table shows fewer than 200,000 clones, with approximately 86% occurring only once. Sequencing was done on a sample of PBMCs or T cells enriched from blood (not recorded which). The receptor set was obtained from a man aged 55 to 70 who had recovered from COVID-19. The CDR3 runs from the conserved cysteine through the conserved F or W. A D gene is named only where the DNA matches it firmly. Not every row has a clone size; where given, it reads once, few, many or a size class.

CDR3 DNA	CDR3 protein	D gene	V gene	J gene	clone size
TGTGCTAGTGGTCCCGGACAGGGTTCCTCCGAGCAGTACTTC	CASGPGQGSSEQYF	TRBD1	TRBV12-5	TRBJ2-7	.
TGTGCCAGCACTAAACCTGGGACAGCAAGCTCTGGGGCCAACGTCCTGACTTTC	CASTKPGTASSGANVLTF	TRBD1	TRBV28	TRBJ2-6	.
TGTGCCAGCAGTCAGGACTTCTCCTACGAGCAGTACTTC	CASSQDFSYEQYF	.	TRBV12-3/TRBV12-4	TRBJ2-7	.
TGTGCTAGTGGTTTGTCACGGGAGCGGGGCGTTTCCTACAATGAGCAGTTCTTC	CASGLSRERGVSYNEQFF	TRBD2	TRBV12-5	TRBJ2-1	.
TGTGCCAGCAAGATGGCACCGAACACTGAAGCTTTCTTT	CASKMAPNTEAFF	.	TRBV7-3	TRBJ1-1	.
TGCGCCAGCAGCGGGGGACACCCGAACACTGAAGCTTTCTTT	CASSGGHPNTEAFF	.	TRBV5-1	TRBJ1-1	once
TGTGCCAGCCGCCAAGGGGGTGCTGGAAACACCATATATTTT	CASRQGGAGNTIYF	.	TRBV7-9	TRBJ1-3	few
TGTGCCAGCAGTCGGGACTACTCCTACGAGCAGTACTTC	CASSRDYSYEQYF	TRBD2	TRBV7-6	TRBJ2-7	.
TGCGCCAGCAGCTTGGGACAGGAAAGCTCCTACGAGCAGTACTTC	CASSLGQESSYEQYF	.	TRBV5-1	TRBJ2-7	.
TGTGCCTGGGAACTGCCAATAAACTATGGCTACACCTTC	CAWELPINYGYTF	.	TRBV30	TRBJ1-2	.
TGTGCCAGCAGCCGCGGGACGGCGGGAGGGCCTCAAGAGACCCAGTACTTC	CASSRGTAGGPQETQYF	TRBD2	TRBV7-6	TRBJ2-5	.
TGCGCCAGCAGTGAGACTAACACCGGGGAGCTGTTTTTT	CASSETNTGELFF	.	TRBV10-2	TRBJ2-2	.
TGTGCCAGCAGCGCTGGACAGGGGGCGCGGGGCTACACCTTC	CASSAGQGARGYTF	TRBD1	TRBV7-2	TRBJ1-2	once
TGTGCCAGCAGCCAAACAGCGGGAGACTACGAGCAGTACTTC	CASSQTAGDYEQYF	TRBD2	TRBV3-1/TRBV3-2	TRBJ2-7	.
TGTGCCAGCAGCTTGCAGAGGTTGAACACTGAAGCTTTCTTT	CASSLQRLNTEAFF	.	TRBV5-8	TRBJ1-1	medium-sized
TGTGCCACCAGCGGAATACAGGGTCTTAGCAATCAGCCCCAGCATTTT	CATSGIQGLSNQPQHF	.	TRBV15	TRBJ1-5	.
TGTGCCAGCAGCCCCGTAGGACTAGCGGGGGGAGATACGCAGTATTTT	CASSPVGLAGGDTQYF	TRBD2	TRBV7-2	TRBJ2-3	.
TGTGCCAGCAGCCAAGCCCAGGGATGGCATTCACCCCTCCACTTT	CASSQAQGWHSPLHF	.	TRBV3-1/TRBV3-2	TRBJ1-6	.
TGTGCAAGTCGCTTAGGGGGGGACCAAGAGACCCAGTACTTC	CASRLGGDQETQYF	.	TRBV12-2	TRBJ2-5	.
TGCGCCAGCAGCTTGGCGGGGAGGACAAGGGGGCTCAATGAGCAGTTCTTC	CASSLAGRTRGLNEQFF	.	TRBV5-1	TRBJ2-1	.
TGTGCCATCAGTGAAGAGGTAACAGGGGCCAACGTCCTGACTTTC	CAISEEVTGANVLTF	.	TRBV10-3	TRBJ2-6	.
TGTGCCAGCAGTTCGGTCCAGACTAGTTCCTTCCGGCAATCAGGCCTCGAGCAGTACTTC	CASSSVQTSSFRQSGLEQYF	.	TRBV28	TRBJ2-7	.
TGTGCCAGTAGTCTTAGCCCCCATCGGGAGCTGTTTTTT	CASSLSPHRELFF	.	TRBV19	TRBJ2-2	.
TGTGCCAGCAGTGCGATGATCAGCGGGCCTTGGAACGAGCAGTACTTC	CASSAMISGPWNEQYF	.	TRBV6-1	TRBJ2-7	.
TGTGCCAGCAGCTTGTCGGGTTATAGCAATCAGCCCCAGCATTTT	CASSLSGYSNQPQHF	.	TRBV5-6	TRBJ1-5	few
TGTGCCAGCAGCTTAAGCTCGGCCAGGAGGACAGATACGCAGTATTTT	CASSLSSARRTDTQYF	.	TRBV11-2	TRBJ2-3	.
TGTGCCAGCAGTACGGGACAGGGGGGGGTTCAGCCCCAGCATTTT	CASSTGQGGVQPQHF	TRBD1	TRBV27	TRBJ1-5	.
TGTGCCAGCAGCCGGGACTATGGCTACACCTTC	CASSRDYGYTF	.	TRBV28	TRBJ1-2	few
TGTGCCAGCAGCCAGGGGGACCCCTACGAGCAGTACTTC	CASSQGDPYEQYF	TRBD1	TRBV27	TRBJ2-7	.
TGTGCCAGCAGCGCGGGGGGCGGGAGAGGAACCGGGGAGCTGTTTTTT	CASSAGGGRGTGELFF	.	TRBV9	TRBJ2-2	.
TGTGCCAGCAGCCTAAGGACAGAGTACCAAGAGACCCAGTACTTC	CASSLRTEYQETQYF	.	TRBV3-1/TRBV3-2	TRBJ2-5	.
TGTGCCAGCAGCCAAGGGACAGGGCCCGAAAAACTGTTTTTT	CASSQGTGPEKLFF	TRBD1	TRBV3-1/TRBV3-2	TRBJ1-4	.
TGTGCCAGCTCACCAAGCAGAGGGGGCAGGTACGAGCAGTACTTC	CASSPSRGGRYEQYF	TRBD1	TRBV18	TRBJ2-7	once
TGTGCCAGCAGTCTTCAGACAGGGAGGAGCACTGAAGCTTTCTTT	CASSLQTGRSTEAFF	TRBD1	TRBV28	TRBJ1-1	.
TGTGCCAGCAGCTTAACCAACTGGCGGGCCGGTAATGGCTACACCTTC	CASSLTNWRAGNGYTF	.	TRBV7-9	TRBJ1-2	.
TGTGCCAGCAGAAAGAGCGGAATAGGCGACGAGCAGTACTTC	CASRKSGIGDEQYF	.	TRBV28	TRBJ2-7	.
TGTGCCAGCATCCCGACCGACTGGGGAAACACCATATATTTT	CASIPTDWGNTIYF	.	TRBV28	TRBJ1-3	.
TGTGCCAGCACGAGGGGAGGACACTGGGACACTGAAGCTTTCTTT	CASTRGGHWDTEAFF	.	TRBV5-8	TRBJ1-1	.
TGTGCCAGTAGTACCCGGGACAGGGGAGGTGCAACTAATGAAAAACTGTTTTTT	CASSTRDRGGATNEKLFF	TRBD1	TRBV19	TRBJ1-4	.
TGTGCCAGCAGCCAAGAAATTAGCATCTACGAGCAGTACTTC	CASSQEISIYEQYF	.	TRBV14	TRBJ2-7	.
TGTGCCAGCAGCTTAGGCGACAGGGGTTACGAGCAGTACTTC	CASSLGDRGYEQYF	TRBD1	TRBV7-2	TRBJ2-7	few
TGTGCCAGCAAGGTGGGTGAGGGGGTGAGCACTGAAGCTTTCTTT	CASKVGEGVSTEAFF	.	TRBV28	TRBJ1-1	few
TGCGCCAGCAGCGACCGGGACAGGGATGGCGAGCAGTACTTC	CASSDRDRDGEQYF	TRBD1	TRBV5-1	TRBJ2-7	.
TGTGCCAGCAGTCTCCTGACAGGGACCCACGAGCAGTACTTC	CASSLLTGTHEQYF	TRBD1	TRBV28	TRBJ2-7	.
TGTGCCAGCAGCGTGGTACCGACAGGGGGCAACGAGCAGTACTTC	CASSVVPTGGNEQYF	TRBD1	TRBV7-2	TRBJ2-7	.
TGTGCCAGCAGCTTAAACCCGGACAGAGAAGAGACCCAGTACTTC	CASSLNPDREETQYF	.	TRBV7-2	TRBJ2-5	few
TGTGCCAGCACGAGCAGCACAGGGATTACAGAGACCCAGTACTTC	CASTSSTGITETQYF	.	TRBV18	TRBJ2-5	.
TGTGCCAGCAGCTTAGGGGGACAGAGACAAGAGACCCAGTACTTC	CASSLGGQRQETQYF	TRBD1	TRBV11-3	TRBJ2-5	.
TGTGCCAGCAGTTACTCGGCGCTAGCGGGAGAACTCCCTAGCACAGATACGCAGTATTTT	CASSYSALAGELPSTDTQYF	TRBD2	TRBV6-2/TRBV6-3	TRBJ2-3	.
TGTGCCAGTAGTACAGGGGGGTACAATGAGCAGTTCTTC	CASSTGGYNEQFF	.	TRBV19	TRBJ2-1	few
TGTGCCAGCAGCTTACCGGGACAGGGGCACGGAGAGACCCAGTACTTC	CASSLPGQGHGETQYF	TRBD1	TRBV11-2	TRBJ2-5	.
TGTGCCAGCAGCCGGGACAGGGTTGATACGCAGTATTTT	CASSRDRVDTQYF	TRBD1	TRBV11-3	TRBJ2-3	.
TGTGCCACCAGTGATTTAGGGCAGGGAACCGGGGAGCTGTTTTTT	CATSDLGQGTGELFF	.	TRBV24-1	TRBJ2-2	few
TGTGCCAGCAGTTCCTTGACAGGGGGCGGGACTGAAGCTTTCTTT	CASSSLTGGGTEAFF	TRBD1	TRBV6-6	TRBJ1-1	.
TGTGCCAGCAGCCTCCGGACAGGGAACACCGGGGAGCTGTTTTTT	CASSLRTGNTGELFF	TRBD1	TRBV4-2	TRBJ2-2	.
TGTGCCAGCAGCTCCCTCGGGGCTAGCGGACAAGAGACCCAGTACTTC	CASSSLGASGQETQYF	TRBD2	TRBV13	TRBJ2-5	.
TGTGCCAGCAGCTTAGGCAACAAAAACATTCAGTACTTC	CASSLGNKNIQYF	.	TRBV7-3	TRBJ2-4	.
TGTGCCAGCAGCGCCCGGGGGAGCAGGGACACTGAAGCTTTCTTT	CASSARGSRDTEAFF	.	TRBV9	TRBJ1-1	.
TGTGCCAGCAGCCATTCAGGGGCTGGAAACACCATATATTTT	CASSHSGAGNTIYF	.	TRBV14	TRBJ1-3	.